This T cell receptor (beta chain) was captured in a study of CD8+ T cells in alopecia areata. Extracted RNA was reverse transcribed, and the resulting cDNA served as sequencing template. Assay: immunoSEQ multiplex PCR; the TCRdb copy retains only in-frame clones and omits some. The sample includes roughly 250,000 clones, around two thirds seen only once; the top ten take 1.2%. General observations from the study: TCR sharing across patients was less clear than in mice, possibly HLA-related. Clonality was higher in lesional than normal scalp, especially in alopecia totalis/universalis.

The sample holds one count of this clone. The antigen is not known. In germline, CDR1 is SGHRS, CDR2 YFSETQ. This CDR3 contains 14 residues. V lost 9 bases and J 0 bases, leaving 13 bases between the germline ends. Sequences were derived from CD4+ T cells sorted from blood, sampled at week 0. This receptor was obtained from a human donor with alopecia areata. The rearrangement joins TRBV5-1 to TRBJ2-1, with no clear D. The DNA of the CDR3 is TGCGCCAACAGTCCCCACAGCTCCTACAATGAGCAGTTCTTC. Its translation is CANSPHSSYNEQFF. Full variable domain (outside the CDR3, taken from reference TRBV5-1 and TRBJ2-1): KAGVTQTPRYLIKTRGQQVTLSCSPISGHRSVSWYQQTPGQGLQFLFEYFSETQRNKGNFPGRFSGRQFSNSRSEMNVSTLELGDSALYLCANSPHSSYNEQFFGPGTRLTVL.